One sample yielded the 15 T cell receptor beta chains listed below, sequenced in a study of T cell responses to AZD1222 COVID-19 vaccine. Clones were sequenced by immunoSEQ multiplex PCR, and TCRdb holds only the in-frame ones, with some missing. The sample lists 100,000 to 110,000 clones; more than 75% were seen once. The source was peripheral blood, collected on day 0 of AZD1222 vaccination. Every receptor here comes from an adult in good health.

V usage is TRBV7-9 and J usage is TRBJ1-2; 10 bases map to TRBD1. The CDR3 sequence is 15 residues long. CDR1 is SEHNR and CDR2 is FQNEAQ in the germline V gene (reference sequence). V shed 5 bases and J 2 bases; nucleotides not matched to a gene: 5. The CDR3 reads CASSPTDRGNYGYTF. The CDR3, as DNA: TGTGCCAGCAGCCCTACGGACAGGGGGAACTATGGCTACACCTTC.

A single count supports this clone. The chain employs TRBV9 and TRBJ2-7; D unclear. From germline, CDR1 is SGDLS and CDR2 YYNGEE. The CDR3 extends over 14 amino acids. V dropped 4 bases and J dropped 5 bases, with 16 bases sitting between them. The CDR3 nucleotides are TGTGCCAGCAGCCCACTCCTAAACCGAGACGAGCAGTACTTC. It translates to CASSPLLNRDEQYF.

This clone was found once. The V and J genes are TRBV2 and TRBJ1-1, with 8 bases that match TRBD1. Germline V gene lookup returns CDR1 SNHLY and CDR2 FYNNEI. The CDR3 totals 14 residues. CDR3 DNA: TGTGCTTTTCCAGGGGGCTTGAGGAACACTGAAGCTTTCTTT. Its protein product is CAFPGGLRNTEAFF.

This sequence joins TRBV27 and TRBJ1-4; D perhaps matches TRBD1 (6 bases). Germline-derived CDR1 and CDR2 are MNHEY and SMNVEV (reference sequence). The V end lost 5 bases, the J end lost 5 bases, and 18 bases lay between the germline ends. The CDR3 is made up of 16 amino acids. This CDR3 is CASSLQVKGGNEKLFF. The CDR3 region has the DNA TGTGCCAGCAGTCTCCAAGTCAAGGGGGGAAATGAAAAACTGTTTTTT.

The chain couples TRBV11-2 to TRBJ1-4; no clear D gene. The germline V and J ends were trimmed by 1 base and 4 bases, with 16 bases remaining between them. CDR1 is SGHAT, CDR2 FQNNGV, per germline. The CDR3 is 17 amino acids. CDR3 nucleotide sequence: TGTGCCAGCAGCTTAGCAGGCAGGCGAAACCTTAATGAAAAACTGTTTTTT. Its translation is CASSLAGRRNLNEKLFF.

V usage is TRBV5-1 and J usage is TRBJ1-3, with D maybe TRBD1 (6 bases). The CDR3 contains 16 residues. V shed 0 bases and J shed 0 bases, with 10 bases lying between them. Germline values: CDR1 SGHRS, CDR2 YFSETQ. The CDR3 DNA sequence: TGCGCCAGCAGCTTGGGGACAGCTGCCTCTGGAAACACCATATATTTT. Translating gives CASSLGTAASGNTIYF.

CDR3 DNA: TGTGCCTGGAGTGTACCGGGACAGGGGACCCCTGGCTACACCTTC. Translating it yields CAWSVPGQGTPGYTF. V and J are TRBV30 and TRBJ1-2; 10 nucleotides line up with TRBD1. V shed 0 bases and J 7 bases; nucleotides not matched to a gene: 8. The CDR3 runs 15 residues. The germline V gene encodes CDR1 GTSNPN and CDR2 SVGIG (reference sequence).

This clone was detected only once. The V and J genes are TRBV7-2 and TRBJ1-1; 7 nucleotides line up with TRBD1. The CDR3 has 14 residues. V lost 1 base to trimming and J lost 2 bases; unmatched junction nucleotides: 1. Germline V gives CDR1 SGHTA, CDR2 FQGNSA. CDR3 in amino acids: CASSLGTGNTEAFF. In DNA, the CDR3 is TGTGCCAGCAGCTTAGGGACAGGTAACACTGAAGCTTTCTTT.

The rearrangement uses TRBV6-5 and TRBJ1-3, with no clear D. In germline, CDR1 is MNHEY, CDR2 SVGAGI. This CDR3 is 12 amino acids long. Between the trimmed V and J ends, which lost 5 bases and 10 bases, there was a span of 12 bases. CDR3: CASSTGIGTIYF. CDR3 nucleotide sequence: TGTGCCAGCAGTACCGGGATTGGGACCATATATTTT.

The chain recombines TRBV5-1 with TRBJ1-1; possible D gene TRBD1, 5 bases. Germline loops: CDR1 SGHRS, CDR2 YFSETQ. This CDR3 has 15 amino acids. Trimming pared 2 bases from V and 2 bases from J, leaving 13 bases between. In DNA form, the CDR3 reads TGCGCCAGCAGCTTCGGGGCAGACCTAAACACTGAAGCTTTCTTT. Amino acids: CASSFGADLNTEAFF.

This rearrangement joins TRBV30 to TRBJ2-1; D gene unclear. Germline V CDR1 and CDR2: GTSNPN, SVGIG (reference sequence). This CDR3 contains 14 residues. The ends were cut back, 3 bases at V and 0 bases at J, with 9 bases in the middle. The CDR3 sequence is CAWRKKSSYNEQFF. DNA of the CDR3: TGTGCCTGGAGGAAAAAAAGCTCCTACAATGAGCAGTTCTTC.

The chain joins TRBV5-1 to TRBJ1-2; D is unclear. The CDR3 extends over 17 amino acids. With 4 bases removed from V and 6 bases from J, the gap between germline ends came to 25 bases. From germline, CDR1 is SGHRS and CDR2 YFSETQ. CDR3 DNA: TGCGCCAGCAGCCTCGACTTCGGGAGTATGGATTGGAATGGCTACACCTTC. Protein product: CASSLDFGSMDWNGYTF.

This rearrangement joins TRBV6-1 to TRBJ2-2, with D hard to call. Deletions cut 2 bases from V and 1 base from J, with 8 bases between. The CDR3 has 15 amino acids. In germline, CDR1 is MNHNS, CDR2 SASEGT. DNA of the CDR3: TGTGCCAGCAGTGAATACGCGCTGAACACCGGGGAGCTGTTTTTT. As protein: CASSEYALNTGELFF.

The gene calls are TRBV7-2 and TRBJ2-7; 9 nucleotides align to TRBD1. J gave up 2 bases and V 5 bases, and 4 bases lay outside the gene matches. In germline, CDR1 is SGHTA, CDR2 FQGNSA. This CDR3 spans 14 amino acids. CDR3: CASSRGQGAYEQYF. The CDR3 DNA reads as TGTGCCAGCAGCCGGGGACAGGGTGCCTACGAGCAGTACTTC.

V gene TRBV10-3 combines with J gene TRBJ1-4; no firm D call. The CDR3 is 15 residues long. CDR1 and CDR2 (germline): ENHRY, SYGVKD. V was clipped by 0 bases and J by 3 bases, with 8 bases between them. CDR3 residues: CAISESNLANEKLFF. CDR3 in DNA: TGTGCCATCAGTGAGTCGAATCTAGCTAATGAAAAACTGTTTTTT.